Detailed here is one T cell receptor beta chain. The target antigen is unknown. These data come from a study of human T cells and chemical hapten exposure. Regarding the study as a whole: No shift was seen in TCRs above 1 in 1000 frequency with DPC sensitization.

Indicated time point: pre-sensitization, week 0. Noted treatment: therapeutic diphenylcyclopropenone sensitization with weekly scalp DPC. With 5 bases removed from V and 10 bases from J, the gap between germline ends came to 14 bases. Germline V gene data show CDR1 as MDHEN and CDR2 as SYDVKM. CDR3 length: 12 amino acids. MiXCR, applied by TCRdb to the RACE reads, yields one record per CDR3 protein. The sample holds about 120,000 distinct CDR3 sequences; about 13% are singletons and the top ten take 2.5% to 3.5%. The clonotype originates from a woman aged 18 to 35 with alopecia areata. Some clones in this sample may be carry-over from other donors' samples. The chain combines TRBV28 with TRBJ1-1; D unresolved. The source was whole blood, collected in connection with sensitization to the hapten diphenylcyclopropenone (DPC). For the CDR3, the DNA is TGTGCCAGCAGTCCCCCCGGGTGGGGAGCTTTCTTT. This encodes CASSPPGWGAFF.